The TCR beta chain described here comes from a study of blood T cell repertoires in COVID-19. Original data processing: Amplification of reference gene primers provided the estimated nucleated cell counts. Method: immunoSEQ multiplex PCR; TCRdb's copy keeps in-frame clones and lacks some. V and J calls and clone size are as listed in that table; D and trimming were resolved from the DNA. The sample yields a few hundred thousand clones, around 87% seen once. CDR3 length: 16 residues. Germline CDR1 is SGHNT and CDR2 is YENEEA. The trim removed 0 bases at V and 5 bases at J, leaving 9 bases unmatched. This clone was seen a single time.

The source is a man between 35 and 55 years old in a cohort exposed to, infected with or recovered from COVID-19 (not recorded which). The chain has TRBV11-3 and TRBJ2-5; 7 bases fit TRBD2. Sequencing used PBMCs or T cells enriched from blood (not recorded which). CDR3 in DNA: TGTGCCAGCAGCTTAGATGGCCAGCGGGATAGGGAGACCCAGTACTTC. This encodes CASSLDGQRDRETQYF.